These 7 T cell receptor beta chains came from one sample sequenced in a study of cytomegalovirus exposure and HLA in healthy donors. The PCR ran on 60 Vbeta and 13 Jbeta primers. Using immunoSEQ multiplex PCR, the repertoire was profiled, and TCRdb retains in-frame clones only, with some absent. The sample has 150,000 to 200,000 clones; 75% to 85% are singletons. Sequencing used PBMCs. The receptors come from a woman aged 50 to 65 in good health and CMV-seronegative.

The V and J genes are TRBV9 and TRBJ1-3; 7 positions agree with TRBD1. Germline assignment: CDR1 SGDLS and CDR2 YYNGEE. The J segment lost 0 bases and the V segment lost 4 bases, leaving 16 bases of the junction unmatched. CDR3 length equals 19 residues. CDR3 region: CASSPDWDSTLYSGNTIYF. DNA of the CDR3: TGTGCCAGCAGCCCCGACTGGGACAGTACCTTATACTCTGGAAACACCATATATTTT.

The chain links TRBV28 to TRBJ1-2; unclear D gene. The CDR3 has 13 amino acids. V gave up 7 bases and J gave up 7 bases, with 16 bases separating them. Germline V gene lookup returns CDR1 MDHEN and CDR2 SYDVKM. CDR3 nucleotide sequence: TGTGCCAGCACCCTACCCCCCCCCGGTGGCTACACCTTC. Amino acid sequence: CASTLPPPGGYTF.

The V gene is TRBV27, the J gene TRBJ2-5; D might be TRBD1 (6 bases). Between the trimmed V and J ends, which lost 0 bases and 2 bases, there was a span of 10 bases. The CDR3 consists of 15 residues. Germline CDR1 MNHEY, CDR2 SMNVEV (reference sequence). In DNA, the CDR3 is TGTGCCAGCAGTTTATCCACAGGGCAACAAGAGACCCAGTACTTC. Encoded protein: CASSLSTGQQETQYF.

Details on this clone: This same CDR3 is encoded by further DNA sequences in the sample. The chain uses TRBV19 and TRBJ2-7, with 12 bases aligning to TRBD2. V shed 4 bases and J 1 base; nucleotides not matched to a gene: 8. Germline V CDR1 and CDR2: LNHDA, SQIVND (reference sequence). The CDR3 contains 17 residues. The CDR3 region is CASSTPSGRAGSYEQYF. CDR3 nucleotide sequence: TGTGCCAGTAGTACCCCTAGCGGGAGGGCCGGGTCCTACGAGCAGTACTTC.

CDR3 coding DNA: TGCGCCAGCAGGGGGGGGCTGCAGAGCGGAGAGGCCCGGAATGAGCAGTTCTTC. Translated, it gives CASRGGLQSGEARNEQFF. The V gene is TRBV5-1, the J gene TRBJ2-1; possible D gene TRBD2, 7 bases. The CDR3 is 18 amino acids. Germline V gene lookup returns CDR1 SGHRS and CDR2 YFSETQ. V dropped 5 bases and J dropped 7 bases, with 28 bases sitting between them.

The V gene is TRBV4-3, the J gene TRBJ2-4; weak D call: TRBD2 (5 bases). The V end lost 1 base, the J end lost 2 bases, and 15 bases lay between the germline ends. CDR1 LGHNA and CDR2 YSLEER come from the germline V gene. This CDR3 has 17 residues. In DNA form, the CDR3 reads TGCGCCAGCAGCCAAGTAGGTCGGGGAAGGCCCAAAAACATTCAGTACTTC. It encodes CASSQVGRGRPKNIQYF.

This clone showed up just once. V is TRBV4-2 and J is TRBJ2-3; 9 nucleotides align to TRBD1. This CDR3 comprises 15 residues. With 4 bases clipped from V and 1 base from J, the junction kept 3 bases outside the gene matches. The germline CDR1 and CDR2 sequences are LGHNA and YNFKEQ. The CDR3 DNA reads as TGTGCCAGCAGCCCCCGGACAGGGGGCACAGATACGCAGTATTTT. Its protein product is CASSPRTGGTDTQYF.